The clone carrying this T cell receptor beta chain was found a few times. What it binds is not known. cDNA serving as the sequencing template came from extracted, reverse transcribed RNA. Repertoires were generated with immunoSEQ multiplex PCR, while TCRdb's copy carries only in-frame clones and drops some. The profile shows 100,000 to 120,000 clones, approximately 63% of them singletons. Sorting from PBMCs produced CD4+ and CD8+ T cells. Germline V gene sequence: CDR1 SGHRS, CDR2 YFSETQ. The CDR3 has 13 residues. The germline V and J ends were trimmed by 3 bases and 8 bases, with 11 bases remaining between them. The entry originates in a study of CD8+ T cells in alopecia areata. Study-wide findings and caveats: Patients displayed less clarity in TCR sharing than mice, a finding possibly related to HLA. For lesional scalp, especially alopecia totalis/universalis, clonality was higher than in normal scalp.

The sequence was obtained from a human donor in good health. Material for sequencing was CD8+ T cells sorted from blood. The chain couples TRBV5-1 to TRBJ1-4; D unresolved. CDR3 loop: CASSSVSGEKLFF. The CDR3 DNA reads as TGCGCCAGCAGCTCCGTCTCGGGGGAAAAACTGTTTTTT.